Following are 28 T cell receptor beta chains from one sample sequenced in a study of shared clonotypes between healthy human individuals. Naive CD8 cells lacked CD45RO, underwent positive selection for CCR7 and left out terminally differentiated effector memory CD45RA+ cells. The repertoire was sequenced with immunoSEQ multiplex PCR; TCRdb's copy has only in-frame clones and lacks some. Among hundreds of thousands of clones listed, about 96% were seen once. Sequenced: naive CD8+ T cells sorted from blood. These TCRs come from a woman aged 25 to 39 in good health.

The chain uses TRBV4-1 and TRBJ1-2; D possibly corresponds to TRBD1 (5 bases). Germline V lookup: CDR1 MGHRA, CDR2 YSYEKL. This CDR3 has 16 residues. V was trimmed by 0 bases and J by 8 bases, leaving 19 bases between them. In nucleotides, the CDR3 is TGCGCCAGCAGCCAAGAACGTAGCGGGACTCTTGGGGGCTACACCTTC. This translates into CASSQERSGTLGGYTF.

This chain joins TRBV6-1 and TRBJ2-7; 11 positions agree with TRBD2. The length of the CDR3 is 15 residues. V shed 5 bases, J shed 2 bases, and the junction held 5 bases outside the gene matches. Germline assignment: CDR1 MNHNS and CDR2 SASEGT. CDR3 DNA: TGTGCCAGCAGTCTGGGACTAGCGGTGACCTACGAGCAGTACTTC. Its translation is CASSLGLAVTYEQYF.

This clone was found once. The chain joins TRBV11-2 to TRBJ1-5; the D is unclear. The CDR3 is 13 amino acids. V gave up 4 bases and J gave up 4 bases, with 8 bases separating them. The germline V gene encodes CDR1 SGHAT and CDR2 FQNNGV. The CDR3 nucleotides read TGTGCCAGCAGCTCTACTACGAATCAGCCCCAGCATTTT. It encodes CASSSTTNQPQHF.

This CDR3 reads CASSTGTGNYGYTF. Here the CDR3 DNA reads TGTGCCAGCAGCACCGGGACAGGCAACTATGGCTACACCTTC. The chain joins TRBV2 to TRBJ1-2; 8 nucleotides line up with TRBD1. The germline V gene encodes CDR1 SNHLY and CDR2 FYNNEI. V lost 6 bases to trimming and J lost 2 bases; unmatched junction nucleotides: 5. CDR3 length: 14 amino acids.

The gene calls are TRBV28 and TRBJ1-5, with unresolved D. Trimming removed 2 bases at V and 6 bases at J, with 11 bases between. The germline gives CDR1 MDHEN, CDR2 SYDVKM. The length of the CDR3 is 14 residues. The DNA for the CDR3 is TGTGCCAGCAGTTTAGGGGTAGGCGGTCAGCCCCAGCATTTT. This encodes CASSLGVGGQPQHF.

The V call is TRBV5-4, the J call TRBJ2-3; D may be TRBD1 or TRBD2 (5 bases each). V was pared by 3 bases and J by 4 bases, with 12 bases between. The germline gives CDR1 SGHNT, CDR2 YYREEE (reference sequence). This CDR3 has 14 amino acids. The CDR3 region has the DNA TGTGCCAGCAGCTCTGGGACCTCCCCAGATACGCAGTATTTT. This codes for CASSSGTSPDTQYF.

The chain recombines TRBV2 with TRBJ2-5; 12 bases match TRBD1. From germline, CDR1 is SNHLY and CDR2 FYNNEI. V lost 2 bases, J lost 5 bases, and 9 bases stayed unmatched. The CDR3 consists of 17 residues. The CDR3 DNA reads TGTGCCAGCAGTGAATTTACCGGGACAGGGGGCGAGGAGACCCAGTACTTC. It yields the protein CASSEFTGTGGEETQYF.

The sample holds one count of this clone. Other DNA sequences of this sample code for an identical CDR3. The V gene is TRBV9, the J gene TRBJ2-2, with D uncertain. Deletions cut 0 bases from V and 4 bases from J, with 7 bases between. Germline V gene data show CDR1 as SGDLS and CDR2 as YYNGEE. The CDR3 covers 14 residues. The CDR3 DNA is TGTGCCAGCAGCGTAGGTGGTGGCACCGGGGAGCTGTTTTTT. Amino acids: CASSVGGGTGELFF.

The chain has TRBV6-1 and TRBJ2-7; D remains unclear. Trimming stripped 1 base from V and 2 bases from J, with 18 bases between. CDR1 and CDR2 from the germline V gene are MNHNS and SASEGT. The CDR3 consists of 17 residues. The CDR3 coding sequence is TGTGCCAGCAGTGAAGGATCAGATAACTACCCTCCCTACGAGCAGTACTTC. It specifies CASSEGSDNYPPYEQYF.

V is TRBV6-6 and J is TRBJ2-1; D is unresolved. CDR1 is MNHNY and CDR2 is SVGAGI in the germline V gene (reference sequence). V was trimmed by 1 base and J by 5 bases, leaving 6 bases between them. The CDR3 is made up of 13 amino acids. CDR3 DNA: TGTGCCAGCAGTTACTTCCCTAACAATGAGCAGTTCTTC. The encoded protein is CASSYFPNNEQFF.

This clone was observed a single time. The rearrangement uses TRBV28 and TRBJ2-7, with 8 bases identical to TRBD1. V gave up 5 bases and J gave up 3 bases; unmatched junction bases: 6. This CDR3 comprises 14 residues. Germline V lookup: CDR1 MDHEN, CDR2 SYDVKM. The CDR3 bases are TGTGCCAGCAGTCTCCGGGACAGGATCTACGAGCAGTACTTC. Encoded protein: CASSLRDRIYEQYF.

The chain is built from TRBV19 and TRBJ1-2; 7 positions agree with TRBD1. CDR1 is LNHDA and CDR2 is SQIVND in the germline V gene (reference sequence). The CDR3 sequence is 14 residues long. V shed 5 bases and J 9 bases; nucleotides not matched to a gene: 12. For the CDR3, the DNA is TGTGCCAGTAGTGATTCGGAGACAGGGCTGAGCTACACCTTC. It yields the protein CASSDSETGLSYTF. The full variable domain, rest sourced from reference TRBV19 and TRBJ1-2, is DGGITQSPKYLFRKEGQNVTLSCEQNLNHDAMYWYRQDPGQGLRLIYYSQIVNDFQKGDIAEGYSVSREKKESFPLTVTSAQKNPTAFYLCASSDSETGLSYTFGSGTRLTVV.

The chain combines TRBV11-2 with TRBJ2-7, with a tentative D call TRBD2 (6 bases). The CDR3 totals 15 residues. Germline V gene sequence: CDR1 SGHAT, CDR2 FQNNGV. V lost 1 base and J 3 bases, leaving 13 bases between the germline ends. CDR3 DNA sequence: TGTGCCAGCAGCTTAGTTGGCGGGATCCTCTACGAGCAGTACTTC. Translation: CASSLVGGILYEQYF.

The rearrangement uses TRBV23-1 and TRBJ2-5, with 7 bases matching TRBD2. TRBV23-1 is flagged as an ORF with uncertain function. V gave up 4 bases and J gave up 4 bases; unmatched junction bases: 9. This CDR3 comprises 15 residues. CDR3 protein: CASSRVAGVRETQYF. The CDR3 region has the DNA TGCGCCAGCAGTCGAGTGGCGGGGGTACGAGAGACCCAGTACTTC.

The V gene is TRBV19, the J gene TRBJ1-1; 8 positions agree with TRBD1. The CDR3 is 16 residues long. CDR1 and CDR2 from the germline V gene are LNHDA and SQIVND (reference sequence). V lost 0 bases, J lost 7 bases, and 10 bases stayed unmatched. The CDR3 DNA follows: TGTGCCAGTAGTATAGACCTGACAGGGGCCTACGATGAAGCTTTCTTT. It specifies CASSIDLTGAYDEAFF.

The CDR3 sequence is CASSPGTGGQDTQYF. CDR3 coding DNA: TGTGCCAGCAGCCCCGGGACAGGGGGACAAGATACGCAGTATTTT. The chain carries TRBV11-2 and TRBJ2-3, with 11 bases aligning to TRBD1. After removal of 5 bases from V and 5 bases from J, the junction contained 6 bases not matched to a gene. CDR3 length: 15 amino acids. The germline V gene has CDR1 SGHAT and CDR2 FQNNGV.

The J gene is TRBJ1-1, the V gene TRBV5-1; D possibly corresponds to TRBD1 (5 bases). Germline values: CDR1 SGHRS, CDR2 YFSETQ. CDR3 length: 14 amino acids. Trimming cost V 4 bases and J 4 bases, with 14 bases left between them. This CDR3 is CASSPGAGGTEAFF. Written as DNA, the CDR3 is TGCGCCAGCAGCCCCGGCGCGGGGGGCACTGAAGCTTTCTTT. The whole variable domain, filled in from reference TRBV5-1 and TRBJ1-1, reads KAGVTQTPRYLIKTRGQQVTLSCSPISGHRSVSWYQQTPGQGLQFLFEYFSETQRNKGNFPGRFSGRQFSNSRSEMNVSTLELGDSALYLCASSPGAGGTEAFFGQGTRLTVV.

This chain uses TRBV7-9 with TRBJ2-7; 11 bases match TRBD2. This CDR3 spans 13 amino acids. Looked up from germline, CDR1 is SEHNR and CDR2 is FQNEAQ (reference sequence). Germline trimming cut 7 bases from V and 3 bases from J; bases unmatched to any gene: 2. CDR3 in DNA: TGTGCCAGCACCGGGACTAGCGGCTACGAGCAGTACTTC. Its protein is CASTGTSGYEQYF.

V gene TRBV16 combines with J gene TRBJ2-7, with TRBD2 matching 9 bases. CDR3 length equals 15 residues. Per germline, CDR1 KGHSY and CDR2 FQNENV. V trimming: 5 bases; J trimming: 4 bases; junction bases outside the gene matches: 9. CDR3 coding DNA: TGTGCCAGCAGCGCCGGGGCTAGCGGGAATTACGAGCAGTACTTC. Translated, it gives CASSAGASGNYEQYF.

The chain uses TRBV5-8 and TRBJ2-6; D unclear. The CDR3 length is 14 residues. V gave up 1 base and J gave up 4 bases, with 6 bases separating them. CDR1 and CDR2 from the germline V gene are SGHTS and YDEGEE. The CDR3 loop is CASSLFKGANVLTF. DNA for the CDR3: TGTGCCAGCAGCTTGTTTAAAGGGGCCAACGTCCTGACTTTC.

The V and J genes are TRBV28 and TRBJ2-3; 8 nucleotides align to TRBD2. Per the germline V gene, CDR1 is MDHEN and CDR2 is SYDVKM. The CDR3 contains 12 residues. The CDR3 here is CSAGEEADTQYF. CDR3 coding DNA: TGTTCAGCGGGGGAAGAGGCAGATACGCAGTATTTT.

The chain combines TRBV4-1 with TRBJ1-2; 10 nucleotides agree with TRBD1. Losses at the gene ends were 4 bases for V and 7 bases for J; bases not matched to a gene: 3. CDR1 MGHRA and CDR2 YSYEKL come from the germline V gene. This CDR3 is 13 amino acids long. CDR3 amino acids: CASSPGQGLGYTF. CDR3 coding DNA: TGCGCCAGCAGCCCGGGACAGGGGCTTGGCTACACCTTC.

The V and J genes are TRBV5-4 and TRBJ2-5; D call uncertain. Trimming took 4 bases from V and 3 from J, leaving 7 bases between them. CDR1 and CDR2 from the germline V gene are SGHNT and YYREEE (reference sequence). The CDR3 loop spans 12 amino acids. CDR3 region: CASSRSEETQYF. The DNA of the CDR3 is TGTGCCAGCAGCCGGTCGGAAGAGACCCAGTACTTC.

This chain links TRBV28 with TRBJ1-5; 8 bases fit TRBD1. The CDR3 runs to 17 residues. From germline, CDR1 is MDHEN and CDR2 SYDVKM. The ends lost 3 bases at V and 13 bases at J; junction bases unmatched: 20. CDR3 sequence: CASSFFYRGNQMFQQHF. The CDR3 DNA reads TGTGCCAGCAGTTTTTTTTACAGGGGGAATCAGATGTTTCAGCAGCATTTT.

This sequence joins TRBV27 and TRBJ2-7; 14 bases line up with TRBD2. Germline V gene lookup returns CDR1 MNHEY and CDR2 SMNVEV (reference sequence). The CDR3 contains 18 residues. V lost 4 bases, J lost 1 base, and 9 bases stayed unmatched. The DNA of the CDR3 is TGTGCCAGCAGTTACGGGACTAGCGGGAGACTTTTATCCTACGAGCAGTACTTC. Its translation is CASSYGTSGRLLSYEQYF.

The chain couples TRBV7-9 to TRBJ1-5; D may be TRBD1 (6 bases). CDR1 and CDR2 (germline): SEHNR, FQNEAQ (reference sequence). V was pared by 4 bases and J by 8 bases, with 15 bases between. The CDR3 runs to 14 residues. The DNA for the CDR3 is TGTGCCAGCAGCTCCACAGGGATGGGCGAGCCCCAGCATTTT. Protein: CASSSTGMGEPQHF. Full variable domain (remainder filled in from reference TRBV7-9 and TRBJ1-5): DTGVSQNPRHKITKRGQNVTFRCDPISEHNRLYWYRQTLGQGPEFLTYFQNEAQLEKSRLLSDRFSAERPKGSFSTLEIQRTEQGDSAMYLCASSSTGMGEPQHFGDGTRLSIL.

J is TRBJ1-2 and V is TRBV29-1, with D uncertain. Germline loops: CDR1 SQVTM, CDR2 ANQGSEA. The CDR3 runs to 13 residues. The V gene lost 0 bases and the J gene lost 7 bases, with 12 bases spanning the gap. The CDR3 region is CSVEDYSPGGYTF. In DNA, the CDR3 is TGCAGCGTTGAAGATTATAGCCCGGGTGGCTACACCTTC.

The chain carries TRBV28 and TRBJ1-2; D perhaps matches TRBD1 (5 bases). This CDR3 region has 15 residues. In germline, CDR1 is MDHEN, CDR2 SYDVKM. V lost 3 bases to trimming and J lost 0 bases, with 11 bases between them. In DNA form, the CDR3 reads TGTGCCAGCAGTTTGGCGGCAGGGACTAACTATGGCTACACCTTC. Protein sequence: CASSLAAGTNYGYTF.